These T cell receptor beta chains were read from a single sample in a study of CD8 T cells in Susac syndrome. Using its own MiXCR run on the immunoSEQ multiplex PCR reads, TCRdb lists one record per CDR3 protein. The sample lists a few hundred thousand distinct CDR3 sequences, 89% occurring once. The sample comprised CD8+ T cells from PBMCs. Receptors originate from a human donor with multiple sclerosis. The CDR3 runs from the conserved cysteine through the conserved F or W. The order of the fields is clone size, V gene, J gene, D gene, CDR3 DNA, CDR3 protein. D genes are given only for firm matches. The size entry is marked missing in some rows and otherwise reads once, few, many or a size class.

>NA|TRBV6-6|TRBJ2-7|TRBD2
TGTGCCAGCAGCCCTAGCGGAATACGAAACTACGAGCAGTACTTC
CASSPSGIRNYEQYF
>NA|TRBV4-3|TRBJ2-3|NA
TGCGCCAGCAGCCATCCAGATGGGACTCTCACAGATACGCAGTATTTT
CASSHPDGTLTDTQYF
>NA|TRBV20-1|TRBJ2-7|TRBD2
TGCAGTGCTAGGAAACTAGCGGGAGCGTCTTACGAGCAGTACTTC
CSARKLAGASYEQYF
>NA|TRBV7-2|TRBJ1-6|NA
TGTGCCAGCAGCTTAGTGCGTGGACGACAGAGTTTCAATTCACCCCTCCACTTT
CASSLVRGRQSFNSPLHF
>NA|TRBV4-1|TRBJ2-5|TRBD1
TGCGCCAGCAGCCAAGGTGAGGGGGCCGGGGAGACCCAGTACTTC
CASSQGEGAGETQYF
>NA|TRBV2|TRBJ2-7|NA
TGTGCCAGCACCAGGGACGGAGCCACCCTCTACGAGCAGTACTTC
CASTRDGATLYEQYF
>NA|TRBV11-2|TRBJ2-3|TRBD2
TGTGCCAGCAGCTCTCAAGGGAGGGTTGGGGATACGCAGTATTTT
CASSSQGRVGDTQYF
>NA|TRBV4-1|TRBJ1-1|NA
TGCGCCAGCAGCCAAGTTGGGGGAAGGAACACTGAAGCTTTCTTT
CASSQVGGRNTEAFF
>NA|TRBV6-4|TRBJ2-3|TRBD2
TGTGCCAGCAGTGAGGAGGCGGGAGGGCCCTCAGATACGCAGTATTTT
CASSEEAGGPSDTQYF
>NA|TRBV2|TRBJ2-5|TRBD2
TGTGCCAGCGGGACTAGCGGGGGGGCCGCAGAGACCCAGTACTTC
CASGTSGGAAETQYF
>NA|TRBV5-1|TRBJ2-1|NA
TGCGCCAGCAGCTTGGAAATAACAGGGACGGGGAATGAGCAGTTCTTC
CASSLEITGTGNEQFF
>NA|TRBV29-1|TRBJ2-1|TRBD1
TGCAGCGTTGTGGGACAGGGGGTTGATGAGCAGTTCTTC
CSVVGQGVDEQFF
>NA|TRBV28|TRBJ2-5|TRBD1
TGTGCCAGCAGTTTCGGTCGTCGGGCCCTTGGGACAGACCAAGAGACCCAGTACTTC
CASSFGRRALGTDQETQYF
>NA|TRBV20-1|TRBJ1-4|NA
TGCAGTGCTAGCCTGATGGGGGGGACGGCGATTAATGAAAAACTGTTTTTT
CSASLMGGTAINEKLFF
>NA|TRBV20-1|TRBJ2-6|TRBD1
TGCAGTGCTAGAGACCCATCGACAGGGGGAAGCTCTGGGGCCAACGTCCTGACTTTC
CSARDPSTGGSSGANVLTF
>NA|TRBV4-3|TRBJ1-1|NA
TGCGCCAGCAGCCAAGTAGGCTCAGAGAACACTGAAGCTTTCTTT
CASSQVGSENTEAFF
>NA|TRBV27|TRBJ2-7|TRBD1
TGTGCCAGCAGTATAGGGACAGGGTTTCCCCTCACCTACGAGCAGTACTTC
CASSIGTGFPLTYEQYF
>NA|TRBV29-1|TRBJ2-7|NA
TGCAGCGTTGAAATGTCAGGCTCCTACGAGCAGTACTTC
CSVEMSGSYEQYF
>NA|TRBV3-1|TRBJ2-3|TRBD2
TGTGCCAGCAGTCCGCCGATTAGCGGGGCAGAGATCACAGATACGCAGTATTTT
CASSPPISGAEITDTQYF
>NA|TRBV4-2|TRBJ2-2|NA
TGTGCCAGCAGCCCACGGGCCTCCTGGGAGCTGTTTTTT
CASSPRASWELFF
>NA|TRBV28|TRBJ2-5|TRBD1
TGTGCCAGCAGTCCATTGACAGGGATAGAGACCCAGTACTTC
CASSPLTGIETQYF
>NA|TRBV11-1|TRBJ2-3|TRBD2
TGTGCCAGCAGCCCTACGAAGAGTGGCACTAGCGGACTACAGAGCACAGATACGCAGTATTTT
CASSPTKSGTSGLQSTDTQYF
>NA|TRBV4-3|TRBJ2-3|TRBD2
TGCGCCAGCAGCCAAGCCTCCGGGGGGGCCATGCATACGCAGTATTTT
CASSQASGGAMHTQYF
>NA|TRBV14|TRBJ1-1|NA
TGTGCCAGCAGCCAATCTACAGGTGGGTGGGGGAACACTGAAGCTTTCTTT
CASSQSTGGWGNTEAFF
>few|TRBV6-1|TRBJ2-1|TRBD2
TGTGCCAGCAGTGGATACCGACTAGCGGGAGTAATGGATGAGCAGTTCTTC
CASSGYRLAGVMDEQFF
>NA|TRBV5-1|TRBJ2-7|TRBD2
TGCGCCAGCAGCTTGTTAGCGGGAGGGGGATCTACGGCTGCCTACGAGCAGTACTTC
CASSLLAGGGSTAAYEQYF
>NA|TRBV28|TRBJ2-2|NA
TGTGCCAGCAGTTTAACTGACGGCCTGGTGACCGGGGAGCTGTTTTTT
CASSLTDGLVTGELFF
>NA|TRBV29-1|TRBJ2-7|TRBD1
TGCAGCGTACCCGGGACAGCTTCTGAGCAGTACTTC
CSVPGTASEQYF
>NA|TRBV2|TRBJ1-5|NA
TGTGCCAGCAGTGAAGAGTGGGTTCGCAATCAGCCCCAGCATTTT
CASSEEWVRNQPQHF
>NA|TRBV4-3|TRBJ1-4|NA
TGCGCCAGCAGCCAAGCCTCAGGCCACGGGGGGGAAAAACTGTTTTTT
CASSQASGHGGEKLFF
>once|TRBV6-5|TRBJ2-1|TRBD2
TGTGCCAGCAGTTATAGCTCGACTAGCGGGGGATGGAATGAGCAGTTCTTC
CASSYSSTSGGWNEQFF
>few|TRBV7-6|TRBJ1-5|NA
TGTGCCAGCAGCTTAGAGGTTGGAGGGCAGCCCCAGCATTTT
CASSLEVGGQPQHF
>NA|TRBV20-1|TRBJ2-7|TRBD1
TGCAGTGCAGATGGACAGGGGGTTTACTACGAGCAGTACTTC
CSADGQGVYYEQYF
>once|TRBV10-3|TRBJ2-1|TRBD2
TGTGCCATCAGTGTCAATTCCCACGGAGCGGGGGGTGGTGAGCAGTTCTTC
CAISVNSHGAGGGEQFF
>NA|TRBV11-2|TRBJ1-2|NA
TGTGCCAGCAGCTCGCTAACCAGGCCGACTCCAAACTATGGCTACACCTTC
CASSSLTRPTPNYGYTF
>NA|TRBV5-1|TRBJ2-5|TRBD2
TGCGCCAGCAGCTTGTACTCGGGAGGAGAGACCCAGTACTTC
CASSLYSGGETQYF
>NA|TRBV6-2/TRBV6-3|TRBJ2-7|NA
TGTGCCAGCAGTTACTCGGACACCCGGCCACCCTACGAGCAGTACTTC
CASSYSDTRPPYEQYF
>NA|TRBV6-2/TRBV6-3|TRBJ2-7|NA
TGTGCCAGCAGTCCCGAAGGTCCCCGGACGGTCGCTGGGCACGAGCAGTACTTC
CASSPEGPRTVAGHEQYF
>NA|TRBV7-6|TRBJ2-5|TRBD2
TGTGCCAGCAGCCCATTGAGTAGCGGGAGGGCCCCCCGGGAGACCCAGTACTTC
CASSPLSSGRAPRETQYF
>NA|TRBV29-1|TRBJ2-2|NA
TGCAGCGTCGCGGACCGAACATCGAACACCGGGGAGCTGTTTTTT
CSVADRTSNTGELFF
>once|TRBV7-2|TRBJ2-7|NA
TGTGCCAGCAGCTTCACCCTCCCAAACTACGAGCAGTACTTC
CASSFTLPNYEQYF
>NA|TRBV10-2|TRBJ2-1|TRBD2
TGCGCCAGCAGTGCCCTAGCGGGAGTTGCCTACAATGAGCAGTTCTTC
CASSALAGVAYNEQFF
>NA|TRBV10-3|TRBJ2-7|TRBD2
TGTGCCATAACCCCTGGACTAGCGGTCGCCTACGAGCAGTACTTC
CAITPGLAVAYEQYF
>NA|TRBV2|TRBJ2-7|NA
TGTGCCAGCAGTGAATGGGGGAGCTCCTACGAGCAGTACTTC
CASSEWGSSYEQYF
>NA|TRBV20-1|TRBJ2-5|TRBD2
TGCAGCGCCGGACTAGCGGGGACCCTTGGGGAGACCCAGTACTTC
CSAGLAGTLGETQYF
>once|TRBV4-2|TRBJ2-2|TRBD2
TGTGCCAGCAGAGCTACCGGGACTAGCGCTGGGGAGCTGTTTTTT
CASRATGTSAGELFF
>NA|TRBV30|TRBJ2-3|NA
TGTGCCTGGAGTGTAGAGACAACTAGCACAGATACGCAGTATTTT
CAWSVETTSTDTQYF